The clone carrying this T cell receptor beta chain was detected a few times. As yet, its antigen is unknown. These data belong to a study of cytomegalovirus exposure and HLA in healthy donors. The study's findings and limits: Later genetic work tied a missense DCLRE1C variant to beta-chain V and J trimming. It is likely that the observed cluster of highly shared sequence variants was a sequencing artifact. An analysis was carried out later, and it reportedly showed fewer N-insertions in an Asian-associated ancestry cluster than the approximately 710-donor mean.

The PCR used 60 Vbeta and 13 Jbeta primers. This table comes from immunoSEQ multiplex PCR, and its TCRdb copy is limited to in-frame clones, with some not included. Among 75,000 to 95,000 clones listed, approximately 84% were seen once. The ends were cut back, 6 bases at V and 3 bases at J, with 14 bases in the middle. This CDR3 spans 14 amino acids. Germline V CDR1 and CDR2: MNHEY, SVGAGI. Healthy bone marrow donors made up the donors. The clonotype originates from a woman between 18 and 30 years old in good health and CMV-seropositive. The specimen was PBMCs. The chain links TRBV6-5 to TRBJ1-2, with a possible D match to TRBD1 (5 bases). The chain's CDR3 is CASSQSQGYYGYTF. The DNA of the CDR3 is TGTGCCAGCAGCCAGAGTCAGGGTTACTATGGCTACACCTTC.